The 15 T cell receptor beta chains below come from one sample, sequenced in a study of control samples from healthy donors and cancer patients. Using immunoSEQ multiplex PCR, the repertoire was profiled, and TCRdb retains in-frame clones only, with some absent. Here the sample spans some 130,000 clones, 92% being singletons. The sequencing input was blood. Every receptor here comes from a woman aged 45-60 years in good health.

CDR3 sequence: CASSLGYSVNTEAFF. The CDR3 DNA reads as TGCGCCAGCAGCTTGGGATACTCAGTGAACACTGAAGCTTTCTTT. The rearrangement joins TRBV5-1 to TRBJ1-1, with D hard to call. The CDR3 runs to 15 residues. Deletions cut 0 bases from V and 0 bases from J, with 9 bases between. Looked up from germline, CDR1 is SGHRS and CDR2 is YFSETQ.

This clone showed up just once. J is TRBJ2-3 and V is TRBV7-2, with D unresolved. The CDR3 length is 16 residues. V was pared by 1 base and J by 0 bases, with 11 bases between. In germline, CDR1 is SGHTA, CDR2 FQGNSA. For the CDR3, the DNA is TGTGCCAGCAGCTTAGGCCCCTGGCATAGCACAGATACGCAGTATTTT. Translating it yields CASSLGPWHSTDTQYF.

In the case of this clone: One end of the junction fails to match germline, which may point to a read error. The chain employs TRBV7-7 and TRBJ1-1, with TRBD1 identical over 7 bases. The CDR3 covers 16 residues. Germline CDR1 SSHAT, CDR2 FNYEAQ (reference sequence). CDR3 loop: CASSLGAGQTNTEAFF. The CDR3 DNA follows: TGTGCTAGCAGCCTTGGGGCGGGACAGACGAACACTGAAGCTTTCTTT. The complete variable domain, with remaining parts taken from reference TRBV7-7 and TRBJ1-1, reads GAGVSQSPRYKVTKRGQDVTLRCDPISSHATLYWYQQALGQGPEFLTYFNYEAQPDKSGLPSDRFSAERPEGSISTLTIQRTEQRDSAMYRCASSLGAGQTNTEAFFGQGTRLTVV.

In this sample, this clone turned up once. This rearrangement joins TRBV10-2 to TRBJ2-1, with 11 bases matching TRBD2. This CDR3 is 16 amino acids long. Germline V gene data show CDR1 as WSHSY and CDR2 as SAAADI. After removal of 0 bases from V and 9 bases from J, the junction contained 7 bases not matched to a gene. In DNA form, the CDR3 reads TGCGCCAGCAGTGAGTCTAGCGGGAGGGCCTTTGGTGAGCAGTTCTTC. It yields the protein CASSESSGRAFGEQFF.

This clone was detected a few times. The chain couples TRBV5-1 to TRBJ1-3, with no clear D. Trimming shortened V by 5 bases and J by 4 bases, and 13 bases separated the two germline ends. Germline loops: CDR1 SGHRS, CDR2 YFSETQ. The CDR3 spans 14 residues. CDR3 amino acids: CASSPVNGGNTIYF. The CDR3 DNA reads TGCGCCAGCAGTCCCGTCAATGGGGGAAACACCATATATTTT.

This chain links TRBV19 with TRBJ2-2; D gene uncertain. The CDR3 has 13 amino acids. The germline V gene encodes CDR1 LNHDA and CDR2 SQIVND (reference sequence). The germline V and J ends were trimmed by 0 bases and 7 bases, with 6 bases remaining between them. The CDR3 sequence is CASSIDKGGELFF. DNA for the CDR3: TGTGCCAGTAGTATAGATAAGGGCGGGGAGCTGTTTTTT.

About this clone itself: The same CDR3 is also encoded by other DNA sequences in this sample. J is TRBJ2-2 and V is TRBV10-1; possible D gene TRBD1, 5 bases. CDR3 length: 13 amino acids. Germline V lookup: CDR1 WNHNN, CDR2 SYGVQD (reference sequence). V lost 7 bases, J lost 5 bases, and 11 bases lay in between. The CDR3 here is CASTSGNTGELFF. The CDR3 DNA follows: TGCGCCAGCACATCAGGGAATACCGGGGAGCTGTTTTTT.

The gene calls are TRBV4-2 and TRBJ1-3, with 8 bases aligning to TRBD1. J was trimmed by 6 bases and V by 0 bases; bases with no gene match: 4. Germline CDR1 is LGHNA and CDR2 is YNFKEQ. The CDR3 runs to 15 residues. CDR3 in amino acids: CASSQDAGGLNTIYF. In DNA, the CDR3 is TGTGCCAGCAGCCAAGACGCAGGGGGCTTAAACACCATATATTTT.

The chain is built from TRBV3-1 (or the pseudogene TRBV3-2) and TRBJ2-5; D is undetermined. Germline assignment: CDR1 LGHDT and CDR2 YNNKEL (reference sequence). The CDR3 is 14 amino acids. Trimming removed 6 bases from V and 0 bases from J, with 11 bases in between. The CDR3 sequence: CASSLRRDQETQYF. In nucleotides, the CDR3 is TGTGCCAGCAGTCTAAGACGGGACCAAGAGACCCAGTACTTC.

The chain combines TRBV28 with TRBJ2-5; D is perhaps TRBD2 (6 bases). Germline V gene sequence: CDR1 MDHEN, CDR2 SYDVKM. V was cut by 5 bases and J by 4 bases, with 8 bases left in between. This CDR3 comprises 12 residues. The CDR3 sequence: CASSVGGETQYF. CDR3 DNA sequence: TGTGCCAGCAGTGTGGGGGGAGAGACCCAGTACTTC.

J is TRBJ1-3 and V is TRBV25-1; 7 bases fit TRBD1. The germline V gene encodes CDR1 MGHDK and CDR2 SYGVNS. The CDR3 spans 17 residues. Trimming removed 5 bases from V and 0 bases from J; junction bases left unmatched: 10. The CDR3 DNA sequence: TGTGCCAGCAGTCCTACCCGACAGGGACACTCTGGAAACACCATATATTTT. This codes for CASSPTRQGHSGNTIYF.

CDR3 DNA: TGTGCCAGCAGGATGACAGGGAGACCCGATACGCAGTATTTT. Residues: CASRMTGRPDTQYF. The chain links TRBV2 to TRBJ2-3, with 7 bases aligning to TRBD1. The CDR3 spans 14 residues. Germline assignment: CDR1 SNHLY and CDR2 FYNNEI. Trimming cost V 6 bases and J 6 bases; bases outside gene matches: 9.

The chain combines TRBV7-9 with TRBJ1-2; D remains ambiguous. The V gene lost 5 bases and the J gene lost 8 bases, with 18 bases spanning the gap. Per the germline V gene, CDR1 is SEHNR and CDR2 is FQNEAQ (reference sequence). The CDR3 is 14 amino acids. This chain's CDR3 is CASSLINGDHGYTF. The DNA of the CDR3 is TGTGCCAGCAGCCTAATAAACGGGGATCACGGCTACACCTTC.

The V call is TRBV5-1, the J call TRBJ2-2; D is undetermined. V was pared by 5 bases and J by 2 bases, with 13 bases between. Germline CDR1 SGHRS, CDR2 YFSETQ. The CDR3 is made up of 15 amino acids. The CDR3 is CASSNTDLNTGELFF. CDR3 sequence (DNA): TGCGCCAGCAGTAACACAGACTTAAACACCGGGGAGCTGTTTTTT.

V and J are TRBV20-1 and TRBJ1-4; D is uncertain. There are 14 residues in the CDR3. With 3 bases removed from V and 0 bases from J, the gap between germline ends came to 8 bases. Germline V lookup: CDR1 DFQATT, CDR2 SNEGSKA (reference sequence). CDR3 region: CSASPGSTNEKLFF. CDR3 in DNA: TGCAGTGCTAGTCCCGGTTCAACTAATGAAAAACTGTTTTTT.